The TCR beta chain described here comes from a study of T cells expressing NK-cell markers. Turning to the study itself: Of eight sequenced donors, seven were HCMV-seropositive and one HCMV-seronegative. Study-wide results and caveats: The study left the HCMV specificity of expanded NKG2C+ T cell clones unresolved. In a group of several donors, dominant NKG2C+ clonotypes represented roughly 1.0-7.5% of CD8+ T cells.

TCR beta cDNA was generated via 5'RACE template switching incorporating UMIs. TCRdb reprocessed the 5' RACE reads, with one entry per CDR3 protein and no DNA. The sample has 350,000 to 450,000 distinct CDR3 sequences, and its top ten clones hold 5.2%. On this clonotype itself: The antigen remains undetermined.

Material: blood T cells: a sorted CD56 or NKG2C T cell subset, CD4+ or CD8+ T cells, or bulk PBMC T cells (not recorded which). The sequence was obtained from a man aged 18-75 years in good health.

The CDR3 is CASSPPGPSSGANVLTF. The rearrangement joins TRBV18 to TRBJ2-6. CDR3 length equals 17 residues. Germline values: CDR1 KGHSH, CDR2 LQKENI.